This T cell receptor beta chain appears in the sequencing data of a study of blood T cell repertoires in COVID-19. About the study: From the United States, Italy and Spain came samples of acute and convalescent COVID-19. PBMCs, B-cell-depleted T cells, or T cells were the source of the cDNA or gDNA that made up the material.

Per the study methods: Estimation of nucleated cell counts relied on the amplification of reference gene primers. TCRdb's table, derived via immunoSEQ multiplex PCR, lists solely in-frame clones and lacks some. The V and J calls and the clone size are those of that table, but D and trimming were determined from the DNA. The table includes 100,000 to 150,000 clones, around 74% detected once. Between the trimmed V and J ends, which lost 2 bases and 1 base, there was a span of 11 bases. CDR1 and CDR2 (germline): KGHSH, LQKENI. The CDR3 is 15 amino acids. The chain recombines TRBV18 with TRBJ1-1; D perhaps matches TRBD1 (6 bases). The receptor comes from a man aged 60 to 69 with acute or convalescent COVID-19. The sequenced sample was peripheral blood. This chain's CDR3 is CASSPIRGANTEAFF. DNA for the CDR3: TGTGCCAGCTCACCAATCCGGGGGGCGAACACTGAAGCTTTCTTT.